This is a list of T cell receptor beta chains from one sample in a study of response to subunit inactivated influenza vaccine. From the RT-PCR reads, TCRdb called clonotypes with MiXCR, one entry per CDR3 protein. This sample has under 850,000 distinct CDR3 sequences, with about a fifth found just once. This sample comprised PBMCs from blood, obtained around 5 days after vaccination. Receptors were obtained from a man aged 50-59 years who received an inactivated influenza vaccine. The CDR3 runs from the conserved cysteine through the conserved F or W. Fields, in order: V gene, J gene, D gene, clone size, CDR3 DNA, CDR3 protein. The D gene is left open where the match is weak. The size field is filled for only some rows; it gives once, few, many or a size class.

TRBV7-2	TRBJ2-7	NA	NA	TGTGCCAGCCACGAGGCGGGGTTCGGTTCCTACGAGCAGTACTTC	CASHEAGFGSYEQYF
TRBV4-3	TRBJ2-3	NA	few	TGCGCCAGCAGCCAAGGAGGGTTACGGGCAGATACGCAGTATTTT	CASSQGGLRADTQYF
TRBV21-1	TRBJ2-1	NA	NA	TGTGCCAGCAGCAAAGAGGGCCTCAGACCGACCCTAAGCTCCTACAATGAGCAGTTCTTC	CASSKEGLRPTLSSYNEQFF
TRBV13	TRBJ2-5	TRBD1	few	TGTGCCAGCAGCTTATCCCCGACAGGGGGCTTGGTGACCCAGTACTTC	CASSLSPTGGLVTQYF
TRBV4-3	TRBJ2-7	NA	few	TGCGCCAGCAGCCAAGAGCTTGACGGGGCGGGTAGCGCCGAGCAGTACTTC	CASSQELDGAGSAEQYF
TRBV12-3/TRBV12-4	TRBJ2-3	TRBD2	few	TGTGCCAGCAGCAGACTAGCGTGGCAGTATTTT	CASSRLAWQYF
TRBV5-5	TRBJ2-3	NA	NA	TGTGCCAGCAGCTTGGGTGGACCACACGCGGCAGATACGCAGTATTTT	CASSLGGPHAADTQYF
TRBV4-3	TRBJ1-5	NA	few	TGCGCCAGCAGCCCAACGGGTTCTGGGGAGCCCCAGCATTTT	CASSPTGSGEPQHF
TRBV20-1	TRBJ2-4	NA	few	TGCAGTGCTAGAGAGGCGGGTGGGGTTAAAAACATTCAGTACTTC	CSAREAGGVKNIQYF
TRBV4-3	TRBJ2-1	NA	NA	TGCGCCAGCAGCCAAGAACACCAGGGCTCCTACAATGAGCAGTTCTTC	CASSQEHQGSYNEQFF
TRBV28	TRBJ2-1	TRBD1	NA	TGTGCCACCCTTGGGCCCAGACAGGGTTGGTCGGGGAATGAGCAGTTCTTC	CATLGPRQGWSGNEQFF